The rows below give T cell receptor beta chains drawn from one sample of a study of cytomegalovirus exposure and HLA in healthy donors. Method: immunoSEQ multiplex PCR; TCRdb's copy keeps in-frame clones and lacks some. The sample carries some 120,000 clones, around 75% recorded once. The specimen was PBMCs. These TCRs come from a woman aged 45 to 65 in good health and CMV-seropositive. CDR3s leave out the opening cysteine and the closing phenylalanine or tryptophan. Fields, in order: J gene, D gene, clone size, V gene, CDR3 protein. D genes are given only for firm matches. Part of the rows lack a size; the others show once, few, many or a class for expanded clones.

j_gene: TRBJ2-1
d_gene: .
abundance: .
v_gene: TRBV1
CDR3aa: TSSQTPGASGTNNEQF

j_gene: TRBJ1-5
d_gene: .
abundance: .
v_gene: TRBV6-5
CDR3aa: ASSPLVGNQPQH

j_gene: TRBJ1-6
d_gene: TRBD1
abundance: .
v_gene: TRBV2
CDR3aa: ASRADRVNSPLH

j_gene: TRBJ1-2
d_gene: .
abundance: .
v_gene: TRBV5-1
CDR3aa: ASSLRGGSTGYT

j_gene: TRBJ1-1
d_gene: .
abundance: few
v_gene: TRBV4-3
CDR3aa: ASSQDLEVASF

j_gene: TRBJ2-5
d_gene: .
abundance: .
v_gene: TRBV19
CDR3aa: ASRQVGQETQY

j_gene: TRBJ2-3
d_gene: TRBD2
abundance: .
v_gene: TRBV7-9
CDR3aa: ASSFPSGGTDTQY

j_gene: TRBJ2-6
d_gene: TRBD1
abundance: few
v_gene: TRBV7-9
CDR3aa: ASSYPEMGQVSGANVLT

j_gene: TRBJ1-1
d_gene: .
abundance: .
v_gene: TRBV4-2
CDR3aa: ASSQVLAENTEAF

j_gene: TRBJ1-3
d_gene: .
abundance: .
v_gene: TRBV7-2
CDR3aa: ASSFLDSRNTIY

j_gene: TRBJ1-2
d_gene: TRBD1
abundance: once
v_gene: TRBV4-3
CDR3aa: ASSQGQLGSGYT

j_gene: TRBJ2-1
d_gene: TRBD2
abundance: .
v_gene: TRBV5-1
CDR3aa: ASRTGTSGRANVNEQF

j_gene: TRBJ2-7
d_gene: TRBD2
abundance: few
v_gene: TRBV9
CDR3aa: ASSATGTSSEEQY

j_gene: TRBJ2-7
d_gene: TRBD1
abundance: .
v_gene: TRBV7-9
CDR3aa: ASSDPGTGISYEQY

j_gene: TRBJ2-1
d_gene: .
abundance: few
v_gene: TRBV20-1
CDR3aa: STWGAGEQF

j_gene: TRBJ1-2
d_gene: .
abundance: .
v_gene: TRBV6-1
CDR3aa: ASSESSVYGYT

j_gene: TRBJ2-7
d_gene: .
abundance: .
v_gene: TRBV30
CDR3aa: ACWGRYEQY